The 16 T cell receptor beta chains below come from one sample, sequenced in a study of T cells in Graves' hyperthyroidism and ophthalmopathy. TCR beta CDR3 sequences were amplified from RNA transcripts. The HTBI set primed first-round TCR CDR3 RT-PCR. In TCRdb, the multiplex PCR reads were re-called with MiXCR into one record per CDR3 protein. The data show some 560,000 distinct CDR3 sequences, with around 13% seen just once and approximately 14% held by the top ten. Sequencing was performed on blood. The origin of the receptors is a middle-aged woman with Graves' hyperthyroidism.

This clonotype has ten or more counts. V and J are TRBV7-9 and TRBJ1-2; TRBD1 is a possible D gene (5 bases). This CDR3 contains 16 residues. The V gene lost 1 base and the J gene lost 4 bases, with 16 bases spanning the gap. CDR1 and CDR2 (germline): SEHNR, FQNEAQ (reference sequence). The CDR3 spells CASSLGGAGQFYGYTF. CDR3 coding DNA: TGTGCCAGCAGCTTAGGGGGTGCAGGACAATTCTATGGCTACACCTTC.

The rearrangement uses TRBV9 and TRBJ2-2; 8 nucleotides match TRBD2. V lost 0 bases and J lost 2; bases outside the gene matches: 9. The CDR3 is 18 residues long. In germline, CDR1 is SGDLS, CDR2 YYNGEE. The CDR3 nucleotides read TGTGCCAGCAGCGTAGTAGGGGTAGCGGGAATTAACACCGGGGAGCTGTTTTTT. Translating it yields CASSVVGVAGINTGELFF.

The V and J genes are TRBV7-2 and TRBJ2-5; unclear D gene. Germline V gene data show CDR1 as SGHTA and CDR2 as FQGNSA. Trimming took off 4 bases at V and 0 bases at J, with 12 bases between the two ends. CDR3 length equals 15 residues. The DNA for the CDR3 is TGTGCCAGCAGCTACCAGTGGCGGAACCAAGAGACCCAGTACTTC. Protein product: CASSYQWRNQETQYF.

This clonotype was recorded at least ten times. The chain links TRBV10-3 to TRBJ2-7; 8 nucleotides align to TRBD1. V lost 6 bases, J lost 4 bases, and 5 bases stayed unmatched. The length of the CDR3 is 13 residues. Germline loops: CDR1 ENHRY, CDR2 SYGVKD. The CDR3 DNA is TGTGCCATCAGCGGGACAGGAGAGTACGAGCAGTACTTC. Its protein is CAISGTGEYEQYF.

This clonotype was seen ten or more times. V gene TRBV12-3 or TRBV12-4 combines with J gene TRBJ1-2; D gene uncertain. The V gene lost 8 bases and the J gene lost 5 bases, with 18 bases spanning the gap. The CDR3 spans 14 residues. The CDR3 sequence: CASRTGSGSYGYTF. For the CDR3, the DNA is TGTGCCAGCCGGACTGGCTCGGGGTCTTATGGCTACACCTTC.

This clonotype was seen ten or more times. The chain combines TRBV12-5 with TRBJ2-2; TRBD2 matches 8 bases. This CDR3 comprises 16 residues. In germline, CDR1 is LGHNT, CDR2 FRNRAP. With 1 base clipped from V and 4 bases from J, the junction kept 5 bases outside the gene matches. The DNA of the CDR3 is TGTGCTAGTGGTTTGGCTCTTACTAGCGGCACCGGGGAGCTGTTTTTT. Amino acids: CASGLALTSGTGELFF. Variable domain in full (rest from reference TRBV12-5 and TRBJ2-2): DARVTQTPRHKVTEMGQEVTMRCQPILGHNTVFWYRQTMMQGLELLAYFRNRAPLDDSGMPKDRFSAEMPDATLATLKIQPSEPRDSAVYFCASGLALTSGTGELFFGEGSRLTVL.

This clonotype was recorded a few times. The chain has TRBV5-1 and TRBJ2-1; no reliable D call. Germline loops: CDR1 SGHRS, CDR2 YFSETQ. V was trimmed by 5 bases and J by 0 bases, leaving 12 bases between them. The CDR3 is 15 amino acids. CDR3 residues: CASRKDQSSYNEQFF. The CDR3 bases are TGCGCCAGCAGAAAGGACCAAAGCTCCTACAATGAGCAGTTCTTC.

This clonotype was recorded at least ten times. The rearrangement links TRBV7-2 to TRBJ2-7, with 10 nucleotides matching TRBD2. CDR3 length: 15 residues. The germline gives CDR1 SGHTA, CDR2 FQGNSA. V was clipped by 5 bases and J by 2 bases; unmatched bases: 6. The CDR3 nucleotides are TGTGCCAGCAGCCCTCTAGCGGGAGCCCCCTACGAGCAGTACTTC. It translates to CASSPLAGAPYEQYF.

The V call is TRBV6-6, the J call TRBJ1-2; D gene unclear. The V and J ends lost 0 bases and 4 bases respectively, with 6 bases between them. This CDR3 has 13 amino acids. From germline, CDR1 is MNHNY and CDR2 SVGAGI (reference sequence). CDR3 sequence (DNA): TGTGCCAGCAGTTACTCGCTAGGCTATGGCTACACCTTC. Translated, it gives CASSYSLGYGYTF.

This clonotype was observed at least ten times. The gene calls are TRBV7-9 and TRBJ1-1; D uncertain. The CDR3 runs to 11 residues. CDR1 is SEHNR and CDR2 is FQNEAQ in the germline V gene (reference sequence). Trimming left V 8 bases short and J 3 bases short, with 7 bases between. This chain's CDR3 is CASGLDTEAFF. CDR3 bases: TGTGCCAGCGGGCTAGACACTGAAGCTTTCTTT.

This clonotype was counted a few times. DNA of the CDR3: TGTGCCAGCAGTTTATCGGCCCTGGGTGGGCAGTTCTTC. This codes for CASSLSALGGQFF. This rearrangement joins TRBV27 to TRBJ2-1; D gene uncertain. V dropped 0 bases and J dropped 12 bases, with 12 bases sitting between them. The germline gives CDR1 MNHEY, CDR2 SMNVEV (reference sequence). This CDR3 contains 13 residues.

This clonotype was counted ten times or more. The rearrangement links TRBV28 to TRBJ2-3; 10 nucleotides agree with TRBD2. Germline CDR1 and CDR2: MDHEN and SYDVKM. The CDR3 extends over 16 amino acids. Trimming cost V 3 bases and J 3 bases; bases outside gene matches: 6. CDR3 sequence: CASSFSSGSTTDTQYF. Here the CDR3 DNA reads TGTGCCAGCAGTTTTTCTAGCGGGAGCACTACAGATACGCAGTATTTT.

The chain recombines TRBV30 with TRBJ2-1; the match to TRBD2 covers 10 bases. V lost 3 bases, J lost 6 bases, and 2 bases stayed unmatched. Germline loops: CDR1 GTSNPN, CDR2 SVGIG (reference sequence). The CDR3 extends over 13 amino acids. CDR3 sequence reads: CAWRGLAINEQFF. The CDR3 coding sequence is TGTGCCTGGAGGGGACTAGCGATCAATGAGCAGTTCTTC.

This clonotype has ten or more counts. The chain carries TRBV10-3 and TRBJ2-7; D gene uncertain. V gave up 2 bases and J gave up 9 bases, with 17 bases separating them. CDR1 and CDR2 (germline): ENHRY, SYGVKD. The length of the CDR3 is 14 residues. The CDR3 nucleotides read TGTGCCATCAGTGAGCCCCGGACCGGGCCGGGGCAGTACTTC. Encoded protein: CAISEPRTGPGQYF.

This clonotype was counted between two and nine times. The CDR3 DNA reads TGTGCCAGTAGGAGACAGGGAGGGACCACTGAAGCTTTCTTT. Translated, it gives CASRRQGGTTEAFF. V is TRBV19 and J is TRBJ1-1; 7 nucleotides line up with TRBD1. Per germline, CDR1 LNHDA and CDR2 SQIVND (reference sequence). With 6 bases clipped from V and 4 bases from J, the junction kept 8 bases outside the gene matches. This CDR3 region has 14 residues.

At least ten counts were recorded for this clonotype. This chain joins TRBV6-6 and TRBJ2-2, with 7 nucleotides matching TRBD1. The trim removed 2 bases at V and 6 bases at J, leaving 9 bases unmatched. Germline assignment: CDR1 MNHNY and CDR2 SVGAGI (reference sequence). The CDR3 contains 16 residues. The CDR3 reads CASSYDRGGMPGELFF. The CDR3 DNA follows: TGTGCCAGCAGTTACGATAGAGGGGGCATGCCCGGGGAGCTGTTTTTT.